These 7 T cell receptor beta chains were all obtained from the same sample, sequenced in a study of T cells in Graves' hyperthyroidism and ophthalmopathy. The TCR beta CDR3 regions underwent amplification using RNA transcripts as the source. Researchers ran a first-round RT-PCR on the TCR CDR3 using the HTBI primer set. TCRdb redid the calling of the multiplex PCR reads with MiXCR, one entry per CDR3 protein. The sample has about 270,000 distinct CDR3 sequences; 20% to 25% are singletons. Source material: blood. The source of these receptors is a man between 25 and 39 years old with Graves' ophthalmopathy.

This clonotype has only a few counts. The gene calls are TRBV5-6 and TRBJ2-2, with 12 bases identical to TRBD2. The J segment lost 5 bases and the V segment lost 4 bases, leaving 6 bases of the junction unmatched. The CDR3 runs to 16 residues. CDR1 and CDR2 from the germline V gene are SGHDT and YYEEEE. CDR3 sequence: CASSLLGLAGTGELFF. CDR3 DNA: TGTGCCAGCAGCCTTCTGGGACTAGCGGGTACCGGGGAGCTGTTTTTT.

This clonotype was counted only a few times. The chain employs TRBV5-4 and TRBJ2-3; a weak D match, TRBD1 (5 bases). The CDR3 totals 14 residues. Germline V gives CDR1 SGHNT, CDR2 YYREEE (reference sequence). Trimming left V 9 bases short and J 1 base short, with 15 bases between. Here the CDR3 reads CATTKGKGTDTQYF. CDR3 bases: TGTGCCACCACTAAGGGGAAGGGCACAGATACGCAGTATTTT. Complete variable domain (other parts from reference TRBV5-4 and TRBJ2-3): ETGVTQSPTHLIKTRGQQVTLRCSSQSGHNTVSWYQQALGQGPQFIFQYYREEENGRGNFPPRFSGLQFPNYSSELNVNALELDDSALYLCATTKGKGTDTQYFGPGTRLTVL.

The rearrangement links TRBV29-1 to TRBJ2-5; maybe TRBD1 (6 bases). Germline CDR1 and CDR2: SQVTM and ANQGSEA. The CDR3 has 16 amino acids. V was trimmed by 0 bases and J by 1 base, leaving 15 bases between them. Here the CDR3 reads CSVEDLLSQGQETQYF. As DNA, the CDR3 is TGCAGCGTTGAAGACCTCCTTTCACAGGGCCAAGAGACCCAGTACTTC.

The chain joins TRBV2 to TRBJ2-1; the D gene is possibly TRBD1 (5 bases). The germline CDR1 and CDR2 sequences are SNHLY and FYNNEI. V lost 6 bases and J 2 bases, leaving 8 bases between the germline ends. CDR3 length equals 13 residues. CDR3 residues: CASRTVTYNEQFF. CDR3 coding DNA: TGTGCCAGCAGGACAGTTACCTACAATGAGCAGTTCTTC.

This clonotype has ten or more counts. This chain connects TRBV12-3 or TRBV12-4 to TRBJ2-2; no definite D call. The CDR3 is 14 residues long. Trimming shortened V by 1 base and J by 5 bases, and 8 bases separated the two germline ends. The CDR3 here is CASSLGVKTGELFF. The CDR3 DNA reads as TGTGCCAGCAGTTTAGGCGTCAAAACCGGGGAGCTGTTTTTT.

The chain has TRBV12-3 or TRBV12-4 and TRBJ2-1, with 8 nucleotides matching TRBD2. The CDR3 sequence is 14 residues long. With V trimmed by 7 bases and J by 7 bases, 9 bases remained unmatched. The CDR3 protein is CASIQAGVLNEQFF. The CDR3 nucleotides are TGTGCCAGCATCCAAGCGGGAGTACTTAATGAGCAGTTCTTC.

The V gene is TRBV7-2, the J gene TRBJ2-3; 10 positions match TRBD2. Trimming removed 4 bases from V and 5 bases from J; junction bases left unmatched: 6. Germline-derived CDR1 and CDR2 are SGHTA and FQGNSA. The CDR3 covers 15 residues. CDR3 sequence (DNA): TGTGCCAGCAGCTGGGTAGCGGGAGGTGGAGATACGCAGTATTTT. This gives the protein CASSWVAGGGDTQYF.